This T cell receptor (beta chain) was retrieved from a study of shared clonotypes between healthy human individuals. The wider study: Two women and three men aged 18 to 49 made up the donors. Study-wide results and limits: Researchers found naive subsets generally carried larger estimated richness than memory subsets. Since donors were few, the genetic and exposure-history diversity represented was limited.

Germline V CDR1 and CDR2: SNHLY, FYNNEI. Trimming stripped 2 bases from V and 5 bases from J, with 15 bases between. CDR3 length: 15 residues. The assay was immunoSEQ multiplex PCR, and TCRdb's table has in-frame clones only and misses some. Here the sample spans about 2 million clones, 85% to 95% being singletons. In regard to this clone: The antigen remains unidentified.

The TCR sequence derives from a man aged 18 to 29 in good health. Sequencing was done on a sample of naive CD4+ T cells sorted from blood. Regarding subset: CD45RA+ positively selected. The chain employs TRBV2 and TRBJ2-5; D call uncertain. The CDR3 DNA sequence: TGTGCCAGCAGTGAAATCGCTGGAAAAAGGGAGACCCAGTACTTC. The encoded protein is CASSEIAGKRETQYF.